The 27 T cell receptor beta chains below were found in one sample sequenced in a study of blood T cell repertoires in COVID-19. Assay: immunoSEQ multiplex PCR; the TCRdb copy retains only in-frame clones and omits some. The sample lists about 350,000 clones, more than 85% occurring once. The source material was PBMCs or T cells enriched from blood (not recorded which). These receptors were obtained from a woman in her 30s who had recovered from COVID-19.

The chain recombines TRBV5-7 with TRBJ1-5; 7 bases are shared with TRBD1. TRBV5-7 is flagged as an ORF with uncertain function. Trimming at V came to 0 bases and at J to 6 bases, leaving 18 bases not matched to a gene. This CDR3 has 19 residues. CDR3 DNA sequence: TGTGCCAGCAGCTTGGTATCCCCCAAGAACAGGGGCGAGGGTCAGCCCCAGCATTTT. As protein: CASSLVSPKNRGEGQPQHF.

V is TRBV3-1 (or the pseudogene TRBV3-2) and J is TRBJ1-2; D is perhaps TRBD1 (6 bases). The V end was cut by 2 bases, the J end by 5 bases, with 12 bases between. There are 14 residues in the CDR3. CDR1 is LGHDT and CDR2 is YNNKEL in the germline V gene (reference sequence). The DNA for the CDR3 is TGTGCCAGCAGCCAAATCTCGCAGGGGTATGGCTACACCTTC. It yields the protein CASSQISQGYGYTF.

This clone appeared a few times. This chain connects TRBV9 to TRBJ1-6; TRBD1 matches at 10 bases. CDR1 SGDLS and CDR2 YYNGEE come from the germline V gene. The junction had 8 bases not matched to a gene; V was cut back by 4 bases and J by 7 bases. The CDR3 covers 16 residues. In DNA form, the CDR3 reads TGTGCCAGCAGCCCCCGGGGACAGGGGAGGAATTCACCCCTCCACTTT. Protein product: CASSPRGQGRNSPLHF.

In its sample, this clone was seen once. This chain joins TRBV27 and TRBJ1-5; TRBD1 agrees at 8 bases. This CDR3 spans 14 amino acids. CDR1 and CDR2 from the germline V gene are MNHEY and SMNVEV (reference sequence). The junction had 8 bases not matched to a gene; V was cut back by 6 bases and J by 7 bases. This CDR3 reads CASRGRTGNQPQHF. The DNA for the CDR3 is TGTGCCAGCAGGGGAAGGACAGGGAACCAGCCCCAGCATTTT.

The gene calls are TRBV24-1 and TRBJ1-3; no reliable D call. CDR1 is KGHDR, CDR2 SFDVKD, per germline. The CDR3 totals 13 residues. Between the trimmed V and J ends, which lost 4 bases and 2 bases, there was a span of 5 bases. The CDR3 here is CATSDRTGNTIYF. The CDR3 region has the DNA TGTGCCACCAGTGACAGAACTGGAAACACCATATATTTT.

This chain connects TRBV2 to TRBJ1-1; tentative D call: TRBD1 (6 bases). The CDR3 contains 15 residues. The V gene's germline CDR1 is SNHLY and CDR2 FYNNEI. The V end lost 1 base, the J end lost 4 bases, and 13 bases lay between the germline ends. CDR3 bases: TGTGCCAGCAGTGAAGACTTGAGCAGGGGCACTGAAGCTTTCTTT. Protein sequence: CASSEDLSRGTEAFF.

J is TRBJ2-5 and V is TRBV28, with a tentative D call TRBD1 (6 bases). The ends were cut back, 3 bases at V and 1 base at J, with 15 bases in the middle. Looked up from germline, CDR1 is MDHEN and CDR2 is SYDVKM. The CDR3 loop spans 16 amino acids. The chain's CDR3 is CASSFASGRGQETQYF. The CDR3 DNA is TGTGCCAGCAGTTTCGCCTCCGGCAGGGGCCAAGAGACCCAGTACTTC.

The chain links TRBV19 to TRBJ2-3; maybe TRBD1 (6 bases). This CDR3 is built from 14 residues. The V gene's germline CDR1 is LNHDA and CDR2 SQIVND (reference sequence). Trimming took 5 bases from V and 2 from J, leaving 11 bases between them. The CDR3 region has the DNA TGTGCCAGTAGTCCCGGGACAAACACAGATACGCAGTATTTT. This sequence encodes CASSPGTNTDTQYF.

With regard to this clone: At one boundary the junction diverges from the germline segment, which might be a read error. The chain is built from TRBV7-8 and TRBJ2-2, with a possible D match to TRBD2 (7 bases). This CDR3 spans 14 amino acids. CDR1 is SGHVS and CDR2 is FQNEAQ in the germline V gene. In DNA form, the CDR3 reads TGTGCCAGCAGCTTATATGGGGGGGGCGGGCAGCTGTTTTTT. It is translated as CASSLYGGGGQLFF.

The genes are TRBV3-1 (or the pseudogene TRBV3-2) and TRBJ2-2; no clear D gene. The germline V gene encodes CDR1 LGHDT and CDR2 YNNKEL (reference sequence). V lost 5 bases and J lost 5, with 15 bases in between. The CDR3 spans 15 residues. The CDR3 DNA sequence: TGTGCCAGCAGCTTGACGTGGCCCGGGACCGGGGAGCTGTTTTTT. This sequence encodes CASSLTWPGTGELFF.

V gene TRBV28 combines with J gene TRBJ2-3, with 9 bases lining up with TRBD2. The CDR3 totals 16 residues. CDR1 is MDHEN and CDR2 is SYDVKM in the germline V gene. V gave up 3 bases and J gave up 0 bases; unmatched junction bases: 4. CDR3 bases: TGTGCCAGCAGTTTGAGCGGGGGGATGAGCACAGATACGCAGTATTTT. It translates to CASSLSGGMSTDTQYF.

The V call is TRBV14, the J call TRBJ1-6, with 8 bases fitting TRBD1. CDR1 is SGHDN and CDR2 is FVKESK in the germline V gene. The CDR3 length is 15 residues. V dropped 5 bases and J dropped 9; count of bases not matched to a gene: 9. CDR3 amino acids: CASSGQGAPGSPLHF. Here the CDR3 DNA reads TGTGCCAGCAGCGGCCAGGGGGCTCCGGGTTCACCCCTCCACTTT.

V is TRBV7-2 and J is TRBJ2-3; TRBD1 agrees at 8 bases. The J segment lost 1 base and the V segment lost 0 bases, leaving 0 bases of the junction unmatched. The CDR3 extends over 15 amino acids. CDR1 is SGHTA, CDR2 FQGNSA, per germline. CDR3: CASSLAGQGTDTQYF. CDR3 nucleotides: TGTGCCAGCAGCTTAGCGGGACAGGGCACAGATACGCAGTATTTT.

The chain combines TRBV27 with TRBJ2-2; the match to TRBD2 covers 12 bases. Germline V CDR1 and CDR2: MNHEY, SMNVEV (reference sequence). CDR3 size: 17 residues. The V gene end was trimmed by 6 bases and the J gene end by 7 bases; junction bases not matched to a gene: 12. This chain's CDR3 is CASSSRTSGAFNGELFF. The CDR3 region has the DNA TGTGCCAGCAGCTCAAGGACTAGCGGGGCCTTTAACGGGGAGCTGTTTTTT.

The gene calls are TRBV5-5 and TRBJ2-5; a possible D gene is TRBD2 (7 bases). Germline V lookup: CDR1 SGHKS, CDR2 YYEKEE (reference sequence). The CDR3 consists of 15 residues. V dropped 3 bases and J dropped 2 bases, with 14 bases sitting between them. Here the CDR3 DNA reads TGTGCCAGCAGCTCGAACGGGGGGCGTCAAGAGACCCAGTACTTC. Its translation is CASSSNGGRQETQYF.

CDR3 DNA: TGTGCCAGCAGCTTAGTGTTCAGGGAGGACTATGGCTACACCTTC. It encodes CASSLVFREDYGYTF. The chain carries TRBV7-9 and TRBJ1-2, with D tentatively TRBD1 (5 bases). This CDR3 region has 15 residues. The germline gives CDR1 SEHNR, CDR2 FQNEAQ (reference sequence). Trimming shortened V by 1 base and J by 3 bases, and 12 bases separated the two germline ends.

The chain is built from TRBV27 and TRBJ1-5, with D hard to call. V lost 5 bases to trimming and J lost 2 bases, with 13 bases between them. The CDR3 has 15 amino acids. From germline, CDR1 is MNHEY and CDR2 SMNVEV (reference sequence). The CDR3: CASSPGVAGNQPQHF. CDR3 nucleotide sequence: TGTGCCAGCAGTCCCGGGGTGGCCGGCAATCAGCCCCAGCATTTT.

This chain joins TRBV29-1 and TRBJ2-7; 9 bases agree with TRBD2. The germline CDR1 and CDR2 sequences are SQVTM and ANQGSEA. Losses at the gene ends were 6 bases for V and 3 bases for J; bases not matched to a gene: 3. This CDR3 spans 12 amino acids. In DNA, the CDR3 is TGCAGCGTGGCGGGAGGGTACTACGAGCAGTACTTC. This encodes CSVAGGYYEQYF.

This clone was counted only a few times. The CDR3 loop reads CAIMPGTGEHSPLHF. In DNA, the CDR3 is TGTGCCATCATGCCGGGGACAGGGGAGCATTCACCCCTCCACTTT. The V call is TRBV28, the J call TRBJ1-6, with 10 bases lining up with TRBD1. In germline, CDR1 is MDHEN, CDR2 SYDVKM. The CDR3 has 15 residues. With V trimmed by 10 bases and J by 8 bases, 11 bases remained unmatched.

The chain combines TRBV7-7 with TRBJ2-5; no clear D. The germline CDR1 and CDR2 sequences are SSHAT and FNYEAQ (reference sequence). Trimming stripped 0 bases from V and 5 bases from J, with 16 bases between. This CDR3 comprises 16 residues. The CDR3 DNA reads TGTGCCAGCAGCTTAGCCACAGCATTAGGCACCGAGACCCAGTACTTC. Translation gives CASSLATALGTETQYF.

CDR3 sequence: CASSLTSGGYSTDTQYF. The CDR3 DNA follows: TGTGCCAGCAGCCTGACTAGCGGGGGGTATAGCACAGATACGCAGTATTTT. The V call is TRBV3-1 (or the pseudogene TRBV3-2), the J call TRBJ2-3; 13 nucleotides match TRBD2. Germline lookup yields CDR1 LGHDT and CDR2 YNNKEL (reference sequence). This CDR3 is 17 amino acids long. The V gene end was trimmed by 4 bases and the J gene end by 0 bases; junction bases not matched to a gene: 4.

The chain recombines TRBV7-4 with TRBJ2-5, with TRBD2 identical over 14 bases. CDR3 length: 17 residues. V shed 9 bases and J 1 base; nucleotides not matched to a gene: 10. Germline-derived CDR1 and CDR2 are SGHVT and SQSDAQ. The CDR3 DNA sequence: TGTGCCAGGGGAGTGACGACTAGCGGGGGGGCCCAAGAGACCCAGTACTTC. The encoded protein is CARGVTTSGGAQETQYF.

The rearrangement links TRBV2 to TRBJ2-7; weak D call: TRBD2 (6 bases). The V gene lost 7 bases and the J gene lost 2 bases, with 12 bases spanning the gap. Per the germline V gene, CDR1 is SNHLY and CDR2 is FYNNEI. CDR3 size: 13 residues. Here the CDR3 DNA reads TGTGCCAGCACGGCGGGGAGCGCCTACGAGCAGTACTTC. Protein sequence: CASTAGSAYEQYF. Looking up the rest from reference TRBV2 and TRBJ2-7 gives the full variable domain: EPEVTQTPSHQVTQMGQEVILRCVPISNHLYFYWYRQILGQKVEFLVSFYNNEISEKSEIFDDQFSVERPDGSNFTLKIRSTKLEDSAMYFCASTAGSAYEQYFGPGTRLTVT.

The chain links TRBV15 to TRBJ2-5, with a tentative D call TRBD1 (5 bases). The germline gives CDR1 LNHNV, CDR2 YYDKDF (reference sequence). The length of the CDR3 is 13 residues. The ends were cut back, 5 bases at V and 2 bases at J, with 9 bases in the middle. CDR3 bases: TGTGCCACCAGCGGTGGGGCGCAAGAGACCCAGTACTTC. Translation gives CATSGGAQETQYF.

The CDR3 DNA reads TGTGCCAGCAGCTTACCTATAACAGATACGCAGTATTTT. This sequence encodes CASSLPITDTQYF. The chain carries TRBV7-9 and TRBJ2-3, with D uncertain. Germline CDR1 SEHNR, CDR2 FQNEAQ (reference sequence). The CDR3 loop spans 13 amino acids. Trimming stripped 2 bases from V and 3 bases from J, with 6 bases between. The full variable domain, in which reference TRBV7-9 and TRBJ2-3 provide the parts outside the CDR3, is DTGVSQNPRHKITKRGQNVTFRCDPISEHNRLYWYRQTLGQGPEFLTYFQNEAQLEKSRLLSDRFSAERPKGSFSTLEIQRTEQGDSAMYLCASSLPITDTQYFGPGTRLTVL.

This clone was observed once. In DNA, the CDR3 is TGTGCCAGCAGCCGAGGGGGCGGGGAGCTGTTTTTT. Amino acids: CASSRGGGELFF. This rearrangement joins TRBV5-6 to TRBJ2-2; D is perhaps TRBD1 (6 bases). CDR1 is SGHDT and CDR2 is YYEEEE in the germline V gene. The V end was cut by 4 bases, the J end by 7 bases, with 8 bases between. CDR3 length: 12 residues.

This sequence joins TRBV30 and TRBJ1-5; D not resolved. Trimming removed 2 bases from V and 5 bases from J, with 10 bases in between. The CDR3 consists of 13 residues. Germline-derived CDR1 and CDR2 are GTSNPN and SVGIG (reference sequence). DNA of the CDR3: TGTGCCTGGAGTATCGGCGCGGATCAGCCCCAGCATTTT. This codes for CAWSIGADQPQHF.